A selection of T cell receptor beta chains follows, all from one sample in a study of cytomegalovirus exposure and HLA in healthy donors. Clones were read by immunoSEQ multiplex PCR, and TCRdb kept only the in-frame ones, dropping some. This table has about 110,000 clones, 60% to 80% appearing once. Sequencing was done on a sample of PBMCs. These receptors came from a man aged 35-49 years in good health and CMV-seronegative. CDR3s include the opening cysteine and the closing phenylalanine or tryptophan. A D gene is named only where the DNA matches it firmly. Clone size appears in some rows only: once, few, many, or a class for an expanded clone.

- TRBJ2-6 TRBV10-3 - TGTGCCATCAGTGACAGGACTGGGGCCAACGTCCTGACTTTC CAISDRTGANVLTF
- TRBJ1-1 TRBV5-6 - TGTGCCAGCAGCTTTGGGTCAGGAAGGTTTGACACTGAAGCTTTCTTT CASSFGSGRFDTEAFF
- TRBJ1-1 TRBV11-1 TRBD1 TGTGCCAGCAGCTTGGCCGGGACAGGGGCTCTGAGCACTGAAGCTTTCTTT CASSLAGTGALSTEAFF
- TRBJ2-1 TRBV5-4 TRBD2 TGTGCCAGCAGCACCAGCGGACTAGCGGGCGGGGGGGAGCAGTTCTTC CASSTSGLAGGGEQFF
- TRBJ1-2 TRBV7-8 TRBD1 TGTGCCAGCAGTCCGACAGGGCTTAACTATGGCTACACCTTC CASSPTGLNYGYTF
- TRBJ2-1 TRBV5-1 - TGCGCCAGCAGACAAAATGTCAACAATGAGCAGTTCTTC CASRQNVNNEQFF
- TRBJ1-2 TRBV19 - TGTGCCAGTAGTATCGTGGGCACGGGAGGCTACACCTTC CASSIVGTGGYTF
- TRBJ1-1 TRBV6-5 TRBD1 TGTGCCAGCAGTTACGGGGACAGGGGGGGCACTGAAGCTTTCTTT CASSYGDRGGTEAFF
- TRBJ1-1 TRBV7-9 TRBD1 TGTGCCAGCAGGGGACAGGGAATGAACACTGAAGCTTTCTTT CASRGQGMNTEAFF
- TRBJ2-2 TRBV7-2 - TGTGCCAGCAGCTCTAGGTCGCAGACCGGGGAGCTGTTTTTT CASSSRSQTGELFF
- TRBJ2-3 TRBV19 - TGTGCCAGTAGCCGTGGGGGTCTAACGGGAGAGGATACGCAGTATTTT CASSRGGLTGEDTQYF
- TRBJ1-1 TRBV19 - TGTGCCGCGGAAACAGGCAATGGGGTGAACACTGAAGCTTTCTTT CAAETGNGVNTEAFF
once TRBJ2-7 TRBV6-6 TRBD1 TGTGCCAGCAGTTACTCGTCGGGACAGGGTCCCTACGAGCAGTACTTC CASSYSSGQGPYEQYF
- TRBJ2-1 TRBV2 - TGTGCCAGCAGTGAAATGCAGGGATGGGACAATGAGCAGTTCTTC CASSEMQGWDNEQFF
- TRBJ2-7 TRBV25-1 TRBD1 TGTGCCAGCCGGACAGGGTCGAGGTCCTACGAGCAGTACTTC CASRTGSRSYEQYF
- TRBJ1-2 TRBV5-6 TRBD1 TGTGCCAGCAGCTTATCGGGACAGGGTCTTGGCTACACCTTC CASSLSGQGLGYTF
once TRBJ2-7 TRBV7-2 - TGTGCCAGCAGCTTAAAGAGTAGCCAGAGCTCCTACGAGCAGTACTTC CASSLKSSQSSYEQYF
- TRBJ1-2 TRBV28 - TGTGCCAGCAGTTTAGACGGGAACTATGGCTACACCTTC CASSLDGNYGYTF
- TRBJ1-2 TRBV27 - TGTGCCAGCAGCTCCCTCGGGGAGGGGGGATTGAACTATGGCTACACCTTC CASSSLGEGGLNYGYTF
- TRBJ1-2 TRBV6-5 TRBD1 TGTGCCAGCAGCAGACAGGGGTTCGGCTATGGCTACACCTTC CASSRQGFGYGYTF
- TRBJ2-2 TRBV4-1 TRBD1 TGCGCCAGCAGCCAAGACCGAGGGGGCCGGCTTTATAGGGGTACCGGGGAGCTGTTTTTT CASSQDRGGRLYRGTGELFF
- TRBJ2-3 TRBV7-2 TRBD2 TGTGCCAGCAGCTTAGCTAGCGGGGCTAGCACAGATACGCAGTATTTT CASSLASGASTDTQYF
- TRBJ2-3 TRBV7-2 TRBD2 TGTGCCAGCAGCCCAAAGGGACTAGCGGGGGGGCTCAGCCCAGATACGCAGTATTTT CASSPKGLAGGLSPDTQYF
- TRBJ2-3 TRBV6-1 - TGTGCCAGCAGTGAAGAGACTAGGACGCAGTATTTT CASSEETRTQYF
- TRBJ2-3 TRBV5-5 - TGTGCCAGCAGCCCTATTGGCGGGGCGAGCACAGATACGCAGTATTTT CASSPIGGASTDTQYF
- TRBJ2-5 TRBV5-1 TRBD1 TGCGCCAGCAGCTTGACAGGGGGGTACCAAGAGACCCAGTACTTC CASSLTGGYQETQYF
- TRBJ1-3 TRBV4-1 - TGCGCCAGCAGCCAAAACCCAATCGGGAACTCTGGAAACACCATATATTTT CASSQNPIGNSGNTIYF
- TRBJ1-4 TRBV5-1 TRBD1 TGCGCCAGCAGCCCGGACAGGGGTGGAGAAAAACTGTTTTTT CASSPDRGGEKLFF
- TRBJ1-1 TRBV7-2 - TGTGCCAGCAGCTTACTGGGTAGGGGCACTGAAGCTTTCTTT CASSLLGRGTEAFF
- TRBJ2-5 TRBV18 TRBD1 TGTGCCAGCTCACCACTCCCCAGGGGGCCCGAGACCCAGTACTTC CASSPLPRGPETQYF
- TRBJ2-2 TRBV19 TRBD2 TGTGCCAGCCGGACTAGCGTTAACACCGGGGAGCTGTTTTTT CASRTSVNTGELFF
- TRBJ1-1 TRBV27 - TGTGCCAGCAGGCAAACAGGGAACACTGAAGCTTTCTTT CASRQTGNTEAFF
- TRBJ1-5 TRBV19 - TGTGCCAGTACCCCTACCCAGGGGAATCAGCCCCAGCATTTT CASTPTQGNQPQHF
- TRBJ2-1 TRBV4-1 TRBD1 TGCGCCAGCAGCCAAGGGGGACAGGGCGGCTCCTACAATGAGCAGTTCTTC CASSQGGQGGSYNEQFF
- TRBJ2-3 TRBV2 - TGTGCCAGCAGAGACGGGGTGAGCACAGATACGCAGTATTTT CASRDGVSTDTQYF
- TRBJ2-7 TRBV2 TRBD2 TGTGCCAGCAGTGACGGTGCCGGCGGGGGGGCAGGCGAGCAGTACTTC CASSDGAGGGAGEQYF
- TRBJ2-3 TRBV12-5 TRBD2 TGTGCTAGTGGAGGGGCGGGGGGGACAGATACGCAGTATTTT CASGGAGGTDTQYF
- TRBJ2-5 TRBV11-2 TRBD2 TGTGCCAGCAGCCCCCTAACTAGCGGGGTCGGGACCCAGTACTTC CASSPLTSGVGTQYF
- TRBJ1-1 TRBV11-3 - TGTGCCAGCAGCTTAGACAGGGTGATGAACACTGAAGCTTTCTTT CASSLDRVMNTEAFF
few TRBJ1-4 TRBV4-1 TRBD1 TGCGCCAGCAGCCAAGGACAGGGGAGTGGAGAAAAACTGTTTTTT CASSQGQGSGEKLFF
- TRBJ2-7 TRBV14 TRBD1 TGTGCCAGCAGCCAAGCATTAGGACAGGGGGTTGCCGACGAGCAGTACTTC CASSQALGQGVADEQYF
few TRBJ1-1 TRBV30 TRBD1 TGTGCCTGGAGTGACAGGGGAACTGAAGCTTTCTTT CAWSDRGTEAFF
- TRBJ2-7 TRBV9 - TGTGCCAGCAGCGTAGGGGCCGGGGGGCCTAACTACGAGCAGTACTTC CASSVGAGGPNYEQYF
- TRBJ2-5 TRBV9 - TGTGCCAGCAGCGTAGGGGCGACCGAGTACCAAGAGACCCAGTACTTC CASSVGATEYQETQYF
once TRBJ2-7 TRBV6-1 - TGTGCCAGCAGTCGAGGGGACTCCGCCTACGAGCAGTACTTC CASSRGDSAYEQYF
- TRBJ1-2 TRBV15 TRBD1 TGTGCCACCAGCAGAGAGCTGGGACAGGGATATGGCTACACCTTC CATSRELGQGYGYTF